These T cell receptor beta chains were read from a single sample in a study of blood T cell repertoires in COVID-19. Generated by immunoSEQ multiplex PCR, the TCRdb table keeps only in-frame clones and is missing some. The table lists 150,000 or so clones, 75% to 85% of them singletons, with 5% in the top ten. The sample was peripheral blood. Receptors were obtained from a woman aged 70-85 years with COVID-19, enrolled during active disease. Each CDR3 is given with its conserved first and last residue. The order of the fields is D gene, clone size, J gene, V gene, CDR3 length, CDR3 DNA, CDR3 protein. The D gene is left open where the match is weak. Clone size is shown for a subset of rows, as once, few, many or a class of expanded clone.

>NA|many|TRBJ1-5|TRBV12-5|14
TGTGCTAGTGGGGGACACCCAGGCAATCAGCCCCAGCATTTT
CASGGHPGNQPQHF
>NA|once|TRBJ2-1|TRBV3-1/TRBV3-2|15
TGTGCCAGCAGCCAAGGCCGCAGGGTAAACAATGAGCAGTTCTTC
CASSQGRRVNNEQFF
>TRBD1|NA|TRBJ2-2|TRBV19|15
TGTGCCAGTAGTCCTTGGACAGGCAACACCGGGGAGCTGTTTTTT
CASSPWTGNTGELFF
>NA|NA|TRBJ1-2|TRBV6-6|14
TGTGCCAGCAGTACGAAGTCACTCGGCTATGGCTACACCTTC
CASSTKSLGYGYTF
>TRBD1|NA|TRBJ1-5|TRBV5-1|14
TGCGCCAGCAGCTCCGGACAGGAAAAACAGCCCCAGCATTTT
CASSSGQEKQPQHF
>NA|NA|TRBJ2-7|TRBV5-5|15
TGTGCCAGCAGCCCACGCCGTGACAGCTCTTACGAGCAGTACTTC
CASSPRRDSSYEQYF
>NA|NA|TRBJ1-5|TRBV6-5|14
TGTGCCAGCAAGAGGTCCTCTAGCAATCAGCCCCAGCATTTT
CASKRSSSNQPQHF
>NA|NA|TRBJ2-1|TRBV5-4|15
TGTGCCAGCAGCCCCCCGCGACAGTCGGACAATGAGCAGTTCTTC
CASSPPRQSDNEQFF
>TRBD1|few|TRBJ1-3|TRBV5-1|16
TGCGCCAGCAGCTTAAACCCCGGGACAGGGAGAAACACCATATATTTT
CASSLNPGTGRNTIYF
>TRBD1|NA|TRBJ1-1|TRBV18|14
TGTGCCAGCTCAGGAAACCAGGGGGGCACTGAAGCTTTCTTT
CASSGNQGGTEAFF
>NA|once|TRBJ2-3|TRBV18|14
TGTGCCAGCTCCCGATCTCGGGGTCAAGATACGCAGTATTTT
CASSRSRGQDTQYF
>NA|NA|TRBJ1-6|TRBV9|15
TGTGCCAGCAGCGGAGGGAGCTCCTATAATTCACCCCTCCACTTT
CASSGGSSYNSPLHF
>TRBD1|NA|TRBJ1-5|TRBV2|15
TGTGCCAGTGGACAGGGGGCATTTGGCAATCAGCCCCAGCATTTT
CASGQGAFGNQPQHF
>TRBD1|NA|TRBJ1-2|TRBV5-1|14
TGCGCCAGCAGCCAGACAGGGGACGGGTATGGCTACACCTTC
CASSQTGDGYGYTF
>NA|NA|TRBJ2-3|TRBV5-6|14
TGTGCCAGCAGCTTGGAACTGCTCACAGATACGCAGTATTTT
CASSLELLTDTQYF
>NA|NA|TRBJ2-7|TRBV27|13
TGTGCCAGCAGCACCATACACCCCTACGAGCAGTACTTC
CASSTIHPYEQYF